The TCR beta chain described here comes from a study of blood T cells in healthy people across ages. Whole-study results and caveats: Per million T cells, the diversity of TCR beta decreased roughly linearly as age advanced. Leaving the PBMCs unsorted stopped any conclusive comparison of naive versus antigen-experienced cells.

Through a sample-barcoded 5' primer and a J-beta primer mix, a second PCR was run for roughly 7 to 11 cycles. TCRdb passed the 5' RACE reads through MiXCR, listing each CDR3 protein once. Of approximately 1.5 million distinct CDR3 sequences listed, roughly 32% are singletons. In this sample, this clonotype turned up a few times. Its antigen is undetermined. Per germline, CDR1 SQVTM and CDR2 ANQGSEA. After removal of 6 bases from V and 4 bases from J, the junction contained 9 bases not matched to a gene. The CDR3 contains 14 residues. This TCR came from a woman in her 30s in good health. The material sequenced was blood. This chain connects TRBV29-1 to TRBJ1-3; the match to TRBD1 covers 7 bases. The CDR3 region has the DNA TGCAGCGTCGTGACAGGGTCCGTCGGAAACACCATATATTTT. Translating gives CSVVTGSVGNTIYF.